Below are 5 T cell receptor beta chains sequenced from a single sample in a study of blood T cell repertoires in COVID-19. Sequenced by immunoSEQ multiplex PCR; TCRdb stores in-frame clones only, minus some. The sample carries about 160,000 clones, roughly 84% recorded once. Sequenced sample: peripheral blood. The receptors were sampled from a woman between 50 and 59 years old with COVID-19, enrolled during active disease.

This chain joins TRBV5-1 and TRBJ2-5; 9 bases match TRBD2. The CDR3 spans 15 residues. Unmatched junction bases numbered 5, after V lost 4 bases and J lost 1 base. The germline gives CDR1 SGHRS, CDR2 YFSETQ. The DNA for the CDR3 is TGCGCCAGCAGCGTTAGCGGGGGACCCCAAGAGACCCAGTACTTC. Its protein is CASSVSGGPQETQYF.

This clone was recorded only once. The gene calls are TRBV5-1 and TRBJ2-3; 9 bases match TRBD1. CDR1 and CDR2 (germline): SGHRS, YFSETQ. CDR3 length: 14 residues. Trimming at V came to 3 bases and at J to 6 bases, leaving 5 bases not matched to a gene. This chain's CDR3 is CASSYRGRGDTQYF. The CDR3 bases are TGCGCCAGCAGCTACAGGGGGCGAGGGGATACGCAGTATTTT.

The chain joins TRBV2 to TRBJ1-6; 7 bases align to TRBD1. The germline CDR1 and CDR2 sequences are SNHLY and FYNNEI. The CDR3 length is 18 residues. V was pared by 5 bases and J by 1 base, with 11 bases of the junction left unmatched. This chain's CDR3 is CASSLRGLGRSYNSPLHF. CDR3 DNA: TGTGCCAGCAGTCTTAGGGGGCTTGGTAGGTCCTATAATTCACCCCTCCACTTT.

The chain links TRBV3-1 (or the pseudogene TRBV3-2) to TRBJ2-5, with D possibly TRBD2 on 5 matching bases. Germline lookup yields CDR1 LGHDT and CDR2 YNNKEL (reference sequence). The V end lost 4 bases, the J end lost 5 bases, and 14 bases lay between the germline ends. The length of the CDR3 is 14 residues. DNA of the CDR3: TGTGCCAGCAGCCCGCGGGCCCAAGGGGAGACCCAGTACTTC. Protein product: CASSPRAQGETQYF.

In this sample, this clone turned up a few times. V and J are TRBV7-3 and TRBJ2-2; 7 positions agree with TRBD1. Germline assignment: CDR1 SGHTA and CDR2 FQGTGA. Germline trimming cut 4 bases from V and 5 bases from J; bases unmatched to any gene: 10. The CDR3 totals 16 residues. CDR3 sequence (DNA): TGTGCCAGCAGCTCGACGCGAACACAGGGGACCGGGGAGCTGTTTTTT. It encodes CASSSTRTQGTGELFF.